This note documents a single T cell receptor (beta chain) sequence. TCRdb reprocessed the 5' RACE reads with MiXCR, giving one entry per CDR3 protein. Of 35,000 to 50,000 distinct CDR3 sequences listed, less than 25% are singletons. The length of the CDR3 is 13 residues. Germline V gene data show CDR1 as DFQATT and CDR2 as SNEGSKA (reference sequence). J lost 7 bases, V lost 6 bases, and 11 bases had no gene match. Tregs were sorted as CD4+CD25+CD127-/low cells. The sample comprised Tregs sorted from blood. The V and J genes are TRBV20-1 and TRBJ2-7, with 8 nucleotides matching TRBD2. The TCR sequence derives from a female donor with breast cancer. Here the CDR3 reads CSAQAGAGREQYF. The CDR3 DNA reads as TGCAGTGCCCAAGCGGGAGCGGGAAGGGAGCAGTACTTC.